Each of the 17 T cell receptor beta chains below was sequenced from the same sample in a study of T cell responses to AZD1222 COVID-19 vaccine. Libraries were prepared by immunoSEQ multiplex PCR; TCRdb keeps only in-frame clonotypes and omits some of them. Among 100,000 to 150,000 clones listed, 85% to 90% were seen once. The starting material was peripheral blood, obtained on day 0 of AZD1222 vaccination. These receptors were obtained from an adult in good health.

This clone was seen a single time. The V gene is TRBV14, the J gene TRBJ2-5, with D perhaps matching TRBD2 (6 bases). The germline gives CDR1 SGHDN, CDR2 FVKESK. Trimming cost V 5 bases and J 1 base, with 14 bases left between them. The CDR3 extends over 15 amino acids. CDR3 bases: TGTGCCAGCAGCACCCGGACTAACGGCCAAGAGACCCAGTACTTC. It encodes CASSTRTNGQETQYF.

This clone was observed once. J is TRBJ2-5 and V is TRBV28, with 14 bases identical to TRBD2. The V gene end was trimmed by 2 bases and the J gene end by 5 bases; junction bases not matched to a gene: 1. The germline V gene has CDR1 MDHEN and CDR2 SYDVKM. The length of the CDR3 is 15 residues. The CDR3 nucleotides are TGTGCCAGCAGTTTAAGGACTAGCGGGGGGGAGACCCAGTACTTC. Protein: CASSLRTSGGETQYF. Based on the CDR3 plus reference TRBV28 and TRBJ2-5, the full variable domain is DVKVTQSSRYLVKRTGEKVFLECVQDMDHENMFWYRQDPGLGLRLIYFSYDVKMKEKGDIPEGYSVSREKKERFSLILESASTNQTSMYLCASSLRTSGGETQYFGPGTRLLVL.

The V call is TRBV18, the J call TRBJ1-1; no reliable D call. There are 13 residues in the CDR3. V dropped 0 bases and J dropped 5 bases, with 7 bases sitting between them. Germline V gene data show CDR1 as KGHSH and CDR2 as LQKENI. The CDR3 region has the DNA TGTGCCAGCTCACCACCGAGCGGAACTGAAGCTTTCTTT. Amino acids: CASSPPSGTEAFF.

The chain is built from TRBV4-2 and TRBJ1-5, with D maybe TRBD1 (5 bases). Deletions cut 3 bases from V and 2 bases from J, with 11 bases between. The CDR3 length is 15 residues. CDR1 is LGHNA and CDR2 is YNFKEQ in the germline V gene. CDR3 bases: TGTGCCAGCAGCCATATAGGGGACGGCAATCAGCCCCAGCATTTT. It encodes CASSHIGDGNQPQHF.

The chain recombines TRBV28 with TRBJ1-6; perhaps TRBD1 as D (5 bases). V dropped 7 bases and J dropped 3 bases, with 10 bases sitting between them. From germline, CDR1 is MDHEN and CDR2 SYDVKM. The CDR3 runs to 14 residues. Here the CDR3 reads CASIQGGYNSPLHF. The CDR3, as DNA: TGTGCCAGCATTCAGGGTGGCTATAATTCACCCCTCCACTTT.

This clone occurred a few times. The chain links TRBV7-5 to TRBJ2-3; TRBD2 is the table's D call, not checked against the DNA. TRBV7-5 is assigned pseudogene status. This CDR3 has 17 amino acids. CDR3 loop: CASQDTRDSSCTDTQYF. In nucleotides, the CDR3 is TGTGCCAGCCAGGATACCCGGGACTCGTCCTGCACAGATACGCAGTATTTT.

This chain uses TRBV5-4 with TRBJ1-2, with D maybe TRBD1 (5 bases). The CDR3 runs to 17 residues. The germline V gene has CDR1 SGHNT and CDR2 YYREEE (reference sequence). V gave up 2 bases and J gave up 0 bases, with 17 bases separating them. DNA of the CDR3: TGTGCCAGCAGCTTTCCCCCTGGGGCAGGCCCTAACTATGGCTACACCTTC. It translates to CASSFPPGAGPNYGYTF.

V is TRBV6-5 and J is TRBJ1-1, with D uncertain. The CDR3 sequence is 12 residues long. V shed 6 bases and J shed 1 base, with 6 bases lying between them. Germline CDR1 MNHEY, CDR2 SVGAGI. As DNA, the CDR3 is TGTGCCAGCAGCTCAGGGAACACTGAAGCTTTCTTT. Residues: CASSSGNTEAFF.

The chain employs TRBV7-2 and TRBJ1-3; D not resolved. The CDR3 is 16 residues long. Per germline, CDR1 SGHTA and CDR2 FQGNSA. V lost 1 base to trimming and J lost 0 bases, with 10 bases between them. The CDR3 DNA is TGTGCCAGCAGCTTAGTCCCGGGGATCTCTGGAAACACCATATATTTT. Its translation is CASSLVPGISGNTIYF.

This rearrangement joins TRBV7-2 to TRBJ2-7, with D possibly being TRBD1 or TRBD2 (5 bases each). V lost 1 base and J 0 bases, leaving 10 bases between the germline ends. The CDR3 covers 15 residues. CDR1 SGHTA and CDR2 FQGNSA come from the germline V gene. The CDR3 reads CASSLVAGSSYEQYF. CDR3 DNA: TGTGCCAGCAGCTTAGTGGCAGGGAGCTCCTACGAGCAGTACTTC.

This clone came up once. This chain joins TRBV5-4 and TRBJ2-2; TRBD2 might be the D (9 bases). V was cut by 4 bases and J by 6 bases, with 25 bases left in between. CDR1 and CDR2 (germline): SGHNT, YYREEE (reference sequence). The CDR3 length is 18 residues. CDR3 bases: TGTGCCAGCAGCCCCCAGGGGGCGGGGGGGCCAATGGCCGGGGAGCTGTTTTTT. Translating it yields CASSPQGAGGPMAGELFF.

The chain couples TRBV5-1 to TRBJ2-2; D uncertain. Germline V gene data show CDR1 as SGHRS and CDR2 as YFSETQ. Deletions cut 6 bases from V and 0 bases from J, with 9 bases between. The CDR3 loop spans 14 amino acids. In DNA form, the CDR3 reads TGCGCCAGCACCGACTCCGCGAACACCGGGGAGCTGTTTTTT. This gives the protein CASTDSANTGELFF.

The chain is built from TRBV27 and TRBJ1-2; the D gene is possibly TRBD1 (6 bases). This CDR3 region has 18 residues. V was trimmed by 3 bases and J by 8 bases, leaving 28 bases between them. The germline gives CDR1 MNHEY, CDR2 SMNVEV (reference sequence). The CDR3 spells CASSFGALGGSPMGGYTF. The CDR3 nucleotides read TGTGCCAGCAGTTTTGGGGCTCTCGGGGGCTCCCCTATGGGAGGCTACACCTTC.

This clone was picked up a small number of times. The CDR3 sequence: CASSIDLETGTNYGYTF. Here the CDR3 DNA reads TGTGCCAGTAGTATAGACCTCGAGACAGGGACTAACTATGGCTACACCTTC. This chain links TRBV19 with TRBJ1-2, with 7 bases aligning to TRBD1. J lost 0 bases, V lost 0 bases, and 7 bases had no gene match. This CDR3 has 17 residues. The germline gives CDR1 LNHDA, CDR2 SQIVND (reference sequence).

CDR3 loop: CASRGRAEAFF. The CDR3 nucleotides are TGTGCCAGCAGGGGGAGGGCTGAAGCTTTCTTT. The chain is built from TRBV28 and TRBJ1-1; D gene ambiguous. Deletions cut 6 bases from V and 6 bases from J, with 8 bases between. The germline CDR1 and CDR2 sequences are MDHEN and SYDVKM. The CDR3 is 11 residues long.

V is TRBV28 and J is TRBJ2-7, with TRBD1 as a possible D gene (6 bases). CDR1 MDHEN and CDR2 SYDVKM come from the germline V gene. V lost 7 bases to trimming and J lost 2 bases, with 12 bases between them. The CDR3 extends over 13 amino acids. The CDR3 spells CASIGDKTYEQYF. CDR3 in DNA: TGTGCCAGCATCGGGGACAAGACCTACGAGCAGTACTTC.

The chain joins TRBV7-9 to TRBJ1-2, with D maybe TRBD1 (6 bases). Germline loops: CDR1 SEHNR, CDR2 FQNEAQ (reference sequence). This CDR3 is built from 14 residues. The V end lost 5 bases, the J end lost 5 bases, and 15 bases lay between the germline ends. CDR3 nucleotides: TGTGCCAGCAGCCCACTCCCGGGGGCATATGGCTACACCTTC. Encoded protein: CASSPLPGAYGYTF.